A single sample is the source of the 24 T cell receptor beta chains below, sequenced in a study of sequential checkpoint blockade in melanoma. The table came from immunoSEQ multiplex PCR; TCRdb's copy has only in-frame clones and leaves some out. Among over 10,000 clones, 74% were seen once, and the ten largest hold 25% to 30%. Treatment given: randomized to nivolumab then ipilimumab (arm A) or the reverse (arm B). The sequencing used CD8+ T cells sorted from blood (inferred from file names), collected from a patient given nivolumab and ipilimumab in sequence. The receptors were gathered from a human donor with melanoma.

J is TRBJ1-1 and V is TRBV13; D perhaps matches TRBD1 (6 bases). This CDR3 is built from 14 residues. The ends were cut back, 1 base at V and 4 bases at J, with 10 bases in the middle. Germline CDR1 reads PRHDT; CDR2 reads FYEKMQ (reference sequence). CDR3 sequence (DNA): TGTGCCAGCAGCTTAGACAGGGAGGGCACTGAAGCTTTCTTT. Its protein is CASSLDREGTEAFF. The full variable domain, with the rest looked up from reference TRBV13 and TRBJ1-1, is AAGVIQSPRHLIKEKRETATLKCYPIPRHDTVYWYQQGPGQDPQFLISFYEKMQSDKGSIPDRFSAQQFSDYHSELNMSSLELGDSALYFCASSLDREGTEAFFGQGTRLTVV.

Worth noting for this clone: One junction end disagrees with the germline gene, perhaps due to a read error. Other DNA sequences in this specimen translate into the identical CDR3. The chain links TRBV6-5 to TRBJ2-7; TRBD2 agrees at 7 bases. The CDR3 is 14 residues long. Per germline, CDR1 MNHEY and CDR2 SVGAGI. The CDR3 is CASSYGGRSYEQYF. The CDR3, as DNA: TGTGCCAGCAGTTACGGCGGGAGATCCTACGAGCAATACTTC.

The chain has TRBV2 and TRBJ2-7; the match to TRBD2 covers 7 bases. Looked up from germline, CDR1 is SNHLY and CDR2 is FYNNEI. The CDR3 runs to 14 residues. The ends lost 3 bases at V and 3 bases at J; junction bases unmatched: 5. CDR3 region: CASSDSGGDYEQYF. The CDR3 DNA reads as TGTGCCAGCAGTGATTCGGGGGGTGACTACGAGCAGTACTTC.

The V call is TRBV9, the J call TRBJ1-3, with D uncertain. V gave up 4 bases and J gave up 4 bases, with 15 bases separating them. CDR3 length: 15 residues. CDR1 and CDR2 (germline): SGDLS, YYNGEE. The CDR3 DNA reads TGTGCCAGCAGCCCGTGGGCTGTTGGGGGAAACACCATATATTTT. It is translated as CASSPWAVGGNTIYF.

The J gene is TRBJ1-2, the V gene TRBV29-1, with unresolved D. Germline V gene sequence: CDR1 SQVTM, CDR2 ANQGSEA. V was cut by 3 bases and J by 8 bases, with 22 bases left in between. The CDR3 loop spans 15 amino acids. For the CDR3, the DNA is TGCAGCGTTGATGGTAGAGACGGACTCCTCGGCGGCTACACCTTC. This encodes CSVDGRDGLLGGYTF.

V usage is TRBV9 and J usage is TRBJ1-2; tentative D call: TRBD1 (5 bases). Between the trimmed V and J ends, which lost 0 bases and 2 bases, there was a span of 17 bases. CDR3 length: 17 residues. In germline, CDR1 is SGDLS, CDR2 YYNGEE. CDR3 DNA sequence: TGTGCCAGCAGCGTAGGGGTCCAGTCAGGGCAGAACTATGGCTACACCTTC. Translated: CASSVGVQSGQNYGYTF. Full variable domain (missing parts from reference TRBV9 and TRBJ1-2): DSGVTQTPKHLITATGQRVTLRCSPRSGDLSVYWYQQSLDQGLQFLIQYYNGEERAKGNILERFSAQQFPDLHSELNLSSLELGDSALYFCASSVGVQSGQNYGYTFGSGTRLTVV.

The rearrangement links TRBV7-8 to TRBJ2-1; D might be TRBD2 (6 bases). The CDR3 sequence is 14 residues long. Per the germline V gene, CDR1 is SGHVS and CDR2 is FQNEAQ. V was trimmed by 4 bases and J by 6 bases, leaving 13 bases between them. The CDR3 is CASSSPDGGNEQFF. The CDR3, as DNA: TGTGCCAGCAGCTCACCCGACGGGGGCAATGAGCAGTTCTTC.

V and J are TRBV2 and TRBJ2-1; 8 nucleotides agree with TRBD2. This CDR3 is built from 13 residues. Germline CDR1 and CDR2: SNHLY and FYNNEI. V was pared by 3 bases and J by 6 bases, with 1 base of the junction left unmatched. CDR3 loop: CASSDLAGNEQFF. Written as DNA, the CDR3 is TGTGCCAGCAGTGATCTAGCGGGCAATGAGCAGTTCTTC.

The rearrangement uses TRBV9 and TRBJ1-3; TRBD1 agrees at 9 bases. CDR3 length: 16 amino acids. With 3 bases clipped from V and 2 bases from J, the junction kept 6 bases outside the gene matches. CDR1 and CDR2 (germline): SGDLS, YYNGEE. The CDR3 sequence is CASSGRTGEPGNTIYF. Written as DNA, the CDR3 is TGTGCCAGCAGCGGGAGGACAGGGGAACCTGGAAACACCATATATTTT.

There are a few counts of this clone. The chain is built from TRBV5-6 and TRBJ2-1, with 7 bases aligning to TRBD1. CDR1 is SGHDT and CDR2 is YYEEEE in the germline V gene. Trimming at V came to 3 bases and at J to 9 bases, leaving 12 bases not matched to a gene. CDR3 size: 15 residues. DNA of the CDR3: TGTGCCAGCAGCTGGGACAGCCAAGGTCGGAGTGAGCAGTTCTTC. It translates to CASSWDSQGRSEQFF.

This clone is a singleton in its sample. J is TRBJ2-3 and V is TRBV5-4; a possible D gene is TRBD2 (5 bases). Germline V lookup: CDR1 SGHNT, CDR2 YYREEE (reference sequence). The CDR3 contains 15 residues. V was clipped by 0 bases and J by 3 bases, with 11 bases between them. Written as DNA, the CDR3 is TGTGCCAGCAGCTTGGCCGGAGCGGTGACAGATACGCAGTATTTT. This translates into CASSLAGAVTDTQYF.

The J gene is TRBJ2-2, the V gene TRBV9; the match to TRBD1 covers 8 bases. The CDR3 contains 15 residues. Germline V CDR1 and CDR2: SGDLS, YYNGEE. J was trimmed by 4 bases and V by 0 bases; bases with no gene match: 2. CDR3: CASSVVDRATGELFF. CDR3 coding DNA: TGTGCCAGCAGCGTAGTGGACAGGGCCACCGGGGAGCTGTTTTTT.

This clone appeared a few times. The rearrangement links TRBV27 to TRBJ1-5; D call uncertain. CDR1 and CDR2 from the germline V gene are MNHEY and SMNVEV (reference sequence). The CDR3 has 15 amino acids. The V and J ends lost 2 bases and 0 bases respectively, with 8 bases between them. CDR3 DNA sequence: TGTGCCAGCAGTTTAGCGGCGGGTAGCAATCAGCCCCAGCATTTT. Encoded protein: CASSLAAGSNQPQHF.

The V gene is TRBV6-5, the J gene TRBJ1-1; 7 bases align to TRBD1. The CDR3 has 15 amino acids. V lost 5 bases to trimming and J lost 0 bases; unmatched junction nucleotides: 6. Germline V gene data show CDR1 as MNHEY and CDR2 as SVGAGI. The CDR3 protein is CASSLTDRLNTEAFF. The DNA of the CDR3 is TGTGCCAGCAGTCTGACGGACAGGCTGAACACTGAAGCTTTCTTT.

J is TRBJ2-7 and V is TRBV7-9; 7 bases line up with TRBD2. Germline CDR1 is SEHNR and CDR2 is FQNEAQ (reference sequence). V lost 1 base, J lost 3 bases, and 6 bases stayed unmatched. The CDR3 has 15 residues. In nucleotides, the CDR3 is TGTGCCAGCAGCTTAGGTACTAGCGCCGGCTACGAGCAGTACTTC. Its protein is CASSLGTSAGYEQYF.

The chain has TRBV21-1 and TRBJ1-2; the D segment call TRBD1 is taken from the table without a DNA check. TRBV21-1 is assigned pseudogene status. The CDR3 spans 18 residues. CDR3 loop: CASSNPRTNGHFGYGYTF. The DNA of the CDR3 is TGTGCCAGCAGCAACCCCCGGACAAACGGGCATTTCGGCTATGGCTACACCTTC.

This chain connects TRBV9 to TRBJ2-5; TRBD1 agrees at 9 bases. Trimming took 3 bases from V and 2 from J; bases not matched to a gene: 11. The CDR3 totals 17 residues. The germline gives CDR1 SGDLS, CDR2 YYNGEE. The DNA for the CDR3 is TGTGCCAGCAGCGACAGCCGGGGACAGGGATATCAAGAGACCCAGTACTTC. Amino acids: CASSDSRGQGYQETQYF.

This clone turned up a few times. This chain connects TRBV4-3 to TRBJ1-4; a possible D gene is TRBD1 (5 bases). The V gene lost 0 bases and the J gene lost 4 bases, with 9 bases spanning the gap. CDR3 length: 15 amino acids. Germline CDR1 is LGHNA and CDR2 is YSLEER. CDR3 nucleotide sequence: TGCGCCAGCAGCCAAGATAGGGGATATAATGAAAAACTGTTTTTT. Encoded protein: CASSQDRGYNEKLFF.

The chain combines TRBV5-1 with TRBJ2-1; D might be TRBD2 (6 bases). Germline CDR1 SGHRS, CDR2 YFSETQ. Trimming pared 4 bases from V and 0 bases from J, leaving 23 bases between. The CDR3 runs to 19 residues. CDR3 DNA sequence: TGCGCCAGCAGCCCCGGTGGTGGTAGCGGCCCAAGCTCCTACAATGAGCAGTTCTTC. Amino acids: CASSPGGGSGPSSYNEQFF.

V and J are TRBV7-9 and TRBJ1-1, with D uncertain. The ends were cut back, 3 bases at V and 6 bases at J, with 11 bases in the middle. CDR1 is SEHNR and CDR2 is FQNEAQ in the germline V gene (reference sequence). The CDR3 consists of 13 residues. The CDR3 bases are TGTGCCAGCAGCTTGTCCTACCCCCCTGAAGCTTTCTTT. Translated: CASSLSYPPEAFF.

The chain employs TRBV15 and TRBJ2-1; 7 nucleotides align to TRBD1. V trimming: 9 bases; J trimming: 6 bases; junction bases outside the gene matches: 11. There are 14 residues in the CDR3. Germline-derived CDR1 and CDR2 are LNHNV and YYDKDF (reference sequence). The CDR3 DNA sequence: TGTGCCACTAATACCCGAACAGGGGTCAATGAGCAGTTCTTC. Translating it yields CATNTRTGVNEQFF.

This clone has just a few counts. V and J are TRBV5-4 and TRBJ2-3; a possible D gene is TRBD1 (7 bases). Germline-derived CDR1 and CDR2 are SGHNT and YYREEE (reference sequence). The CDR3 runs 14 residues. V gave up 5 bases and J gave up 4 bases, with 14 bases separating them. CDR3 bases: TGTGCCAGCAGTTCACAGGGGAGGCCAGATACGCAGTATTTT. This translates into CASSSQGRPDTQYF.

J is TRBJ2-1 and V is TRBV6-6, with D hard to call. The V gene's germline CDR1 is MNHNY and CDR2 SVGAGI (reference sequence). This CDR3 region has 12 residues. Trimming pared 1 base from V and 8 bases from J, leaving 6 bases between. CDR3 loop: CASSYLPDEQFF. The CDR3 nucleotides are TGTGCCAGCAGTTACTTGCCGGATGAGCAGTTCTTC.

This clone was seen a handful of times. The rearrangement joins TRBV4-3 to TRBJ1-2; a weak D match, TRBD1 (5 bases). Between the trimmed V and J ends, which lost 3 bases and 6 bases, there was a span of 14 bases. CDR1 and CDR2 from the germline V gene are LGHNA and YSLEER. This CDR3 is 14 amino acids long. The CDR3 DNA reads TGCGCCAGCAGCCATTGGAGGGGTTGGCATGGCTACACCTTC. It yields the protein CASSHWRGWHGYTF.